These 11 T cell receptor beta chains were sequenced from one sample in a study of T cell responses to AZD1222 COVID-19 vaccine. The table came from immunoSEQ multiplex PCR; TCRdb's copy has only in-frame clones and leaves some out. The data show tens of thousands of clones, over 85% seen once. Sequenced here: peripheral blood, sampled on day 0 of AZD1222 vaccination. The receptors were gathered from an adult in good health.

The rearrangement links TRBV24-1 to TRBJ2-1; D not certain. Germline assignment: CDR1 KGHDR and CDR2 SFDVKD. The CDR3 loop spans 14 amino acids. Trimming stripped 3 bases from V and 9 bases from J, with 14 bases between. CDR3 amino acids: CATSDPRRGGEQFF. In DNA form, the CDR3 reads TGTGCCACCAGTGATCCCCGGAGAGGCGGTGAGCAGTTCTTC.

The chain has TRBV19 and TRBJ2-1, with 8 bases identical to TRBD2. Trimming took 3 bases from V and 0 from J; bases not matched to a gene: 1. CDR1 and CDR2 (germline): LNHDA, SQIVND (reference sequence). CDR3 length: 15 residues. CDR3 loop: CASSMSGSSYNEQFF. CDR3 sequence (DNA): TGTGCCAGTAGTATGAGCGGGAGCTCCTACAATGAGCAGTTCTTC.

This clone has only one observation. This sequence joins TRBV28 and TRBJ1-4; perhaps TRBD1 as D (5 bases). Germline assignment: CDR1 MDHEN and CDR2 SYDVKM. V was trimmed by 5 bases and J by 8 bases, leaving 21 bases between them. This CDR3 is 16 amino acids long. CDR3 in amino acids: CASSPPGGSFTEKLFF. CDR3 nucleotide sequence: TGTGCCAGCAGTCCACCGGGGGGGTCCTTCACGGAAAAACTGTTTTTT.

The CDR3 sequence is CASSVGTWGTGYTF. The CDR3, as DNA: TGTGCCAGTAGTGTCGGGACCTGGGGGACTGGCTACACCTTC. The chain is built from TRBV19 and TRBJ1-2; possibly TRBD1 for D (5 bases). V was cut by 5 bases and J by 7 bases, with 17 bases left in between. The germline CDR1 and CDR2 sequences are LNHDA and SQIVND (reference sequence). The CDR3 has 14 amino acids.

The chain joins TRBV21-1 to TRBJ2-1; the DNA was not compared with TRBD2, the D call given in the table. TRBV21-1 is classified as a pseudogene. This CDR3 region has 20 residues. This CDR3 reads CASSKARWLAVFNSYNEQFF. The DNA of the CDR3 is TGTGCCAGCAGCAAAGCTAGATGGCTAGCTGTGTTCAACTCCTACAATGAGCAGTTCTTC.

This chain connects TRBV7-9 to TRBJ2-2; tentatively, D is TRBD1 or TRBD2 (6 bases each). There are 14 residues in the CDR3. Per the germline V gene, CDR1 is SEHNR and CDR2 is FQNEAQ (reference sequence). Trimming took 11 bases from V and 0 from J, leaving 13 bases between them. The CDR3 bases are TGTGCCGGGGGCGGGGACTCGAACACCGGGGAGCTGTTTTTT. Translating it yields CAGGGDSNTGELFF.

This clone was recorded once. The chain combines TRBV2 with TRBJ2-7, with 9 bases identical to TRBD1. The CDR3 is made up of 16 amino acids. The trim removed 5 bases at V and 3 bases at J, leaving 11 bases unmatched. The V gene's germline CDR1 is SNHLY and CDR2 FYNNEI. CDR3 sequence: CASSHPSGQGFYEQYF. The CDR3 nucleotides read TGTGCCAGCAGTCACCCCTCGGGACAGGGCTTCTACGAGCAGTACTTC.

The chain couples TRBV4-2 to TRBJ1-2; 9 positions agree with TRBD1. The CDR3 sequence is 16 residues long. Looked up from germline, CDR1 is LGHNA and CDR2 is YNFKEQ. Trimming cost V 2 bases and J 5 bases; bases outside gene matches: 9. Here the CDR3 reads CASSQSRDREGYGYTF. DNA for the CDR3: TGTGCCAGCAGCCAATCCCGGGACAGGGAGGGGTATGGCTACACCTTC.

The CDR3 is CASSFTMQETQYF. The CDR3 nucleotides are TGTGCCAGCAGCTTTACTATGCAAGAGACCCAGTACTTC. This sequence joins TRBV7-2 and TRBJ2-5; no definite D call. V was clipped by 3 bases and J by 2 bases, with 7 bases between them. CDR3 size: 13 residues. Germline V gives CDR1 SGHTA, CDR2 FQGNSA.

This clone occurred once. The chain carries TRBV10-3 and TRBJ2-7, with D unclear. Trimming took off 3 bases at V and 5 bases at J, with 8 bases between the two ends. Per germline, CDR1 ENHRY and CDR2 SYGVKD. The CDR3 contains 12 residues. CDR3 nucleotide sequence: TGTGCCATCAGTGATAGTTTTGACGAGCAGTACTTC. Its translation is CAISDSFDEQYF.

The genes are TRBV6-5 and TRBJ1-2; D may be TRBD1 (6 bases). V gave up 4 bases and J gave up 8 bases, with 20 bases separating them. This CDR3 contains 15 residues. Per germline, CDR1 MNHEY and CDR2 SVGAGI. CDR3 DNA: TGTGCCAGCAGTTCCCAGGTGGGGGCGTCCGAAGGCTACACCTTC. As protein: CASSSQVGASEGYTF.